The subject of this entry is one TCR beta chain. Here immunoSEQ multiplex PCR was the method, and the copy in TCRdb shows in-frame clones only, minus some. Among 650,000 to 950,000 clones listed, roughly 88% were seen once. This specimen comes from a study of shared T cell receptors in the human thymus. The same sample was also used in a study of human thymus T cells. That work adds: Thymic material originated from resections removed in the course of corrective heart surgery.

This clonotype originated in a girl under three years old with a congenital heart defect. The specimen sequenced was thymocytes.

CDR3 DNA: TGTGCCAGCAGCTTCCGGGACAGAGGTTCTGATAACTATGGCTACACCTTC. Amino acids: CASSFRDRGSDNYGYTF. This chain links TRBV7-2 with TRBJ1-2; 7 bases match TRBD1. Looked up from germline, CDR1 is SGHTA and CDR2 is FQGNSA. This CDR3 comprises 17 residues. J was trimmed by 1 base and V by 3 bases; bases with no gene match: 11.